This T cell receptor (beta chain) was sequenced in a study of Ad26.COV2.S vaccination and SARS-CoV-2 variants. The wider study: Intramuscular Ad26.COV2.S doses were given once or twice, 56 days apart. General observations from the study: Spike-specific CD8+ and CD4+ T cell responses reportedly showed substantial breadth after vaccination.

Germline values: CDR1 SQVTM, CDR2 ANQGSEA. This CDR3 has 14 residues. V dropped 7 bases and J dropped 5; count of bases not matched to a gene: 11. As to treatment: about 20 received Ad26.COV2.S at low or high dose, single or two shots; several received placebo; per-sample allocation not given. Samples analyzed were those drawn on day 63 after the first vaccine or placebo injection. Clones were sequenced by immunoSEQ multiplex PCR, and TCRdb holds only the in-frame ones, with some missing. The sample lists roughly 460,000 clones, roughly nine tenths occurring once. On this clone: Its antigen remains unidentified.

Sample: peripheral blood, taken in a trial of Ad26.COV2.S vaccine versus placebo. The sequence came from a person aged 18-65 years who received the Ad26.COV2.S COVID-19 vaccine or a placebo. V is TRBV29-1 and J is TRBJ2-3; TRBD2 matches at 8 bases. This CDR3 is CSAKLREGLDTQYF. DNA for the CDR3: TGCAGCGCCAAACTTCGGGAGGGCCTAGATACGCAGTATTTT.